The 12 T cell receptor beta chains listed next were all sequenced from one sample in a study of blood T cell repertoires in COVID-19. Assay: immunoSEQ multiplex PCR; the TCRdb copy retains only in-frame clones and omits some. The sample consists of some 380,000 clones, 70% to 85% of them appearing once. What was sequenced was peripheral blood. The origin of the receptors is a human donor with acute or convalescent COVID-19. The donor label of this sample is uncertain.

This sequence joins TRBV7-8 and TRBJ2-1; 7 bases are a match to TRBD1. The length of the CDR3 is 15 residues. The V gene's germline CDR1 is SGHVS and CDR2 FQNEAQ. Unmatched junction bases numbered 7, after V lost 4 bases and J lost 4 bases. The CDR3 DNA reads TGTGCCAGCAGCTATGGGACAGAAGCTTACAATGAGCAGTTCTTC. Translating it yields CASSYGTEAYNEQFF.

The chain uses TRBV14 and TRBJ2-7; 8 nucleotides match TRBD2. CDR3 size: 14 residues. The J segment lost 5 bases and the V segment lost 4 bases, leaving 7 bases of the junction unmatched. Germline assignment: CDR1 SGHDN and CDR2 FVKESK. The CDR3 DNA reads TGTGCCAGCAGCCTTAGCGGGGTTTTGAACGAGCAGTACTTC. Amino acid sequence: CASSLSGVLNEQYF. Drawing the rest from reference TRBV14 and TRBJ2-7, the complete variable domain is EAGVTQFPSHSVIEKGQTVTLRCDPISGHDNLYWYRRVMGKEIKFLLHFVKESKQDESGMPNNRFLAERTGGTYSTLKVQPAELEDSGVYFCASSLSGVLNEQYFGPGTRLTVT.

This chain uses TRBV5-6 with TRBJ1-1; D uncertain. CDR1 and CDR2 from the germline V gene are SGHDT and YYEEEE. V lost 1 base, J lost 1 base, and 5 bases lay in between. The CDR3 spans 13 residues. The chain's CDR3 is CASSLQWNTEAFF. In DNA form, the CDR3 reads TGTGCCAGCAGCTTGCAGTGGAACACTGAAGCTTTCTTT.

The V and J genes are TRBV6-1 and TRBJ2-1, with a tentative D call TRBD2 (6 bases). The CDR3 covers 14 residues. The germline V gene has CDR1 MNHNS and CDR2 SASEGT. Trimming shortened V by 2 bases and J by 7 bases, and 12 bases separated the two germline ends. CDR3 loop: CASSERTNVNEQFF. CDR3 coding DNA: TGTGCCAGCAGTGAAAGGACTAACGTAAATGAGCAGTTCTTC.

The chain combines TRBV19 with TRBJ2-1, with 7 bases aligning to TRBD1. V dropped 5 bases and J dropped 0; count of bases not matched to a gene: 7. There are 16 residues in the CDR3. Germline V gene lookup returns CDR1 LNHDA and CDR2 SQIVND (reference sequence). The CDR3: CASSPGTVGSYNEQFF. Written as DNA, the CDR3 is TGTGCCAGTAGTCCCGGGACAGTCGGCTCCTACAATGAGCAGTTCTTC.

The gene calls are TRBV6-5 and TRBJ1-3, with 8 bases aligning to TRBD1. Trimming cost V 2 bases and J 4 bases; bases outside gene matches: 4. CDR1 MNHEY and CDR2 SVGAGI come from the germline V gene. This CDR3 is built from 15 residues. CDR3 coding DNA: TGTGCCAGCAGTTACCTAGGGACAGGCGGAAACACCATATATTTT. It encodes CASSYLGTGGNTIYF.

The chain is built from TRBV5-5 and TRBJ2-7; 9 bases align to TRBD2. Germline V gene data show CDR1 as SGHKS and CDR2 as YYEKEE (reference sequence). V was clipped by 2 bases and J by 3 bases; unmatched bases: 9. The CDR3 is 16 amino acids. The CDR3 bases are TGTGCCAGCAGCTTTGGGTTAGCGGGAGCGATCTACGAGCAGTACTTC. Protein product: CASSFGLAGAIYEQYF. Using reference TRBV5-5 and TRBJ2-7 for the parts outside the CDR3, the full variable domain is DAGVTQSPTHLIKTRGQQVTLRCSPISGHKSVSWYQQVLGQGPQFIFQYYEKEERGRGNFPDRFSARQFPNYSSELNVNALLLGDSALYLCASSFGLAGAIYEQYFGPGTRLTVT.

The chain couples TRBV4-2 to TRBJ2-7; TRBD2 is a possible D gene (6 bases). The CDR3 has 15 residues. Germline V gene lookup returns CDR1 LGHNA and CDR2 YNFKEQ. V lost 0 bases, J lost 0 bases, and 9 bases lay in between. CDR3 DNA sequence: TGTGCCAGCAGCCAAGATATCGGGAGCTCCTACGAGCAGTACTTC. It codes for CASSQDIGSSYEQYF.

CDR3 sequence reads: CASSVGGSEAFF. In DNA form, the CDR3 reads TGTGCCAGCAGCGTAGGCGGTTCTGAAGCTTTCTTT. The V gene is TRBV9, the J gene TRBJ1-1; D gene ambiguous. V shed 0 bases and J shed 6 bases, with 6 bases lying between them. The CDR3 spans 12 residues. Germline assignment: CDR1 SGDLS and CDR2 YYNGEE. Full variable domain (rest looked up from reference TRBV9 and TRBJ1-1): DSGVTQTPKHLITATGQRVTLRCSPRSGDLSVYWYQQSLDQGLQFLIQYYNGEERAKGNILERFSAQQFPDLHSELNLSSLELGDSALYFCASSVGGSEAFFGQGTRLTVV.

This clone was picked up a small number of times. This rearrangement joins TRBV19 to TRBJ1-5, with D maybe TRBD1 (5 bases). V gave up 6 bases and J gave up 3 bases, with 12 bases separating them. Per germline, CDR1 LNHDA and CDR2 SQIVND (reference sequence). The CDR3 is 14 amino acids. The CDR3 sequence is CASREQVNNQPQHF. For the CDR3, the DNA is TGTGCCAGTAGGGAACAGGTTAACAATCAGCCCCAGCATTTT.

V gene TRBV11-3 combines with J gene TRBJ2-7; 9 nucleotides match TRBD2. This CDR3 has 13 amino acids. Trimming removed 6 bases from V and 4 bases from J; junction bases left unmatched: 4. Germline V gene data show CDR1 as SGHNT and CDR2 as YENEEA. The CDR3 loop reads CASSSGSAYEQYF. The CDR3 bases are TGTGCCAGCAGTAGCGGGAGTGCTTACGAGCAGTACTTC.

The chain is built from TRBV11-2 and TRBJ2-2, with 7 bases fitting TRBD2. The trim removed 5 bases at V and 7 bases at J, leaving 16 bases unmatched. Looked up from germline, CDR1 is SGHAT and CDR2 is FQNNGV. The CDR3 covers 17 residues. CDR3 DNA: TGTGCCAGCAGCGGAGGGGCTAGCGGACCCCAGGTCGGGGAGCTGTTTTTT. This gives the protein CASSGGASGPQVGELFF.